Below are 21 T cell receptor beta chains sequenced from a single sample in a study of CD8+CD57+ T cells in acquired aplastic anemia (dated by TCRdb to the late 2010s). Patients chosen for sequencing had shown expansion of CD8+CD57+ cells by flow cytometry. These reads were obtained on an Illumina HiSeq 2000. Genomic DNA served as template for TCR beta VDJ combination and CDR3 sequence profiling. TCRdb handled the public reads itself, with Q25 trimming in fastp and clone calling in MiXCR, and kept productive beta chains. A single entry per CDR3 protein holds the most common genes and DNA from its merged rows. For this sample the table gives under 500,000 distinct CDR3 sequences, of which around 30% were detected only once. Less than 1% of the sample rests with the top ten. Sequencing was done on a sample of sorted CD4+, CD8+, or CD8+CD57+ T cells (not recorded which) from PBMCs. The receptors come from a human donor with aplastic anemia.

Many counts were recorded for this clonotype. The chain joins TRBV20-1 to TRBJ2-3, with D possibly matching TRBD2 (6 bases). Per the germline V gene, CDR1 is DFQATT and CDR2 is SNEGSKA (reference sequence). Trimming took 3 bases from V and 1 from J, leaving 8 bases between them. CDR3 length: 13 residues. The CDR3 DNA is TGCAGTGCTAGCGGGAGAGGCACAGATACGCAGTATTTT. It encodes CSASGRGTDTQYF.

V is TRBV25-1 and J is TRBJ1-4; perhaps TRBD1 as D (5 bases). The germline V gene has CDR1 MGHDK and CDR2 SYGVNS. The CDR3 consists of 15 residues. Trimming removed 6 bases from V and 0 bases from J, with 11 bases in between. The CDR3 loop is CASSHQGATNEKLFF. DNA of the CDR3: TGTGCCAGCAGCCACCAGGGAGCAACTAATGAAAAACTGTTTTTT.

This clonotype was seen many times. J is TRBJ1-1 and V is TRBV5-1; 10 bases agree with TRBD1. The CDR3 loop spans 14 amino acids. Germline lookup yields CDR1 SGHRS and CDR2 YFSETQ. After removal of 4 bases from V and 3 bases from J, the junction contained 3 bases not matched to a gene. For the CDR3, the DNA is TGCGCCAGCAGCGTGGACAGGGGGGACACTGAAGCTTTCTTT. Its translation: CASSVDRGDTEAFF.

CDR3 nucleotides: TGTGCCAGCAGTGACGGGGCAACTAATGAAAAACTGTTTTTT. This sequence encodes CASSDGATNEKLFF. The gene calls are TRBV2 and TRBJ1-4; no firm D call. This CDR3 has 14 amino acids. The V gene lost 3 bases and the J gene lost 0 bases, with 5 bases spanning the gap. Germline V lookup: CDR1 SNHLY, CDR2 FYNNEI.

As to this clonotype: The junction differs from germline at one of its ends, possibly a read error. This chain uses TRBV10-1 with TRBJ1-1, with D possibly matching TRBD1 (6 bases). The V gene's germline CDR1 is WNHNN and CDR2 SYGVQD (reference sequence). The CDR3 consists of 16 residues. CDR3 loop: CASRTTGTLAGTEAFF. The CDR3 DNA follows: TGTGCCAGCAGGACAACAGGGACCCTTGCGGGCACTGAAGCTTTCTTT.

The sample holds many counts of this clonotype. The CDR3 loop reads CASSYHTFYGYTF. In DNA, the CDR3 is TGTGCCAGCAGCTACCACACTTTCTATGGCTACACCTTC. The genes are TRBV7-2 and TRBJ1-2; D unclear. The CDR3 length is 13 residues. Between the trimmed V and J ends, which lost 4 bases and 4 bases, there was a span of 10 bases. Per germline, CDR1 SGHTA and CDR2 FQGNSA.

This clonotype was counted only a few times. The chain has TRBV20-1 and TRBJ2-7, with 7 bases identical to TRBD2. This CDR3 is built from 14 residues. Losses at the gene ends were 3 bases for V and 3 bases for J; bases not matched to a gene: 8. Germline assignment: CDR1 DFQATT and CDR2 SNEGSKA (reference sequence). CDR3 protein: CSASHLADIYEQYF. As DNA, the CDR3 is TGCAGTGCTAGCCACCTAGCGGACATCTACGAGCAGTACTTC.

Of note for this clonotype: One base away lies a much larger clone, so this may be a sequencing read error. The chain carries TRBV2 and TRBJ2-7; the match to TRBD2 covers 9 bases. This CDR3 spans 13 amino acids. Germline V gene lookup returns CDR1 SNHLY and CDR2 FYNNEI. Trimming at V came to 11 bases and at J to 6 bases, leaving 11 bases not matched to a gene. The CDR3 here is CACSGREGREQYF. DNA of the CDR3: TGTGCCTGCTCGGGGCGGGAGGGCCGCGAGCAGTACTTC. The whole variable domain, filled in from reference TRBV2 and TRBJ2-7, reads EPEVTQTPSHQVTQMGQEVILRCVPISNHLYFYWYRQILGQKVEFLVSFYNNEISEKSEIFDDQFSVERPDGSNFTLKIRSTKLEDSAMYFCACSGREGREQYFGPGTRLTVT.

This clonotype was observed a handful of times. This chain links TRBV6-1 with TRBJ2-3; 11 bases align to TRBD2. The J segment lost 5 bases and the V segment lost 5 bases, leaving 9 bases of the junction unmatched. Germline CDR1 and CDR2: MNHNS and SASEGT. CDR3 size: 16 residues. In DNA, the CDR3 is TGTGCCAGCAGTTCTGAGGGACTAGCGGACGTAGATACGCAGTATTTT. As protein: CASSSEGLADVDTQYF.

At least ten counts were recorded for this clonotype. V gene TRBV24-1 combines with J gene TRBJ1-2; 7 positions match TRBD1. CDR3 length: 14 residues. The germline gives CDR1 KGHDR, CDR2 SFDVKD. V shed 8 bases, J shed 4 bases, and the junction held 9 bases outside the gene matches. CDR3 in amino acids: CATNEPTGAYGYTF. The CDR3 DNA reads as TGTGCCACCAATGAGCCCACAGGGGCCTATGGCTACACCTTC.

There are many counts of this clonotype. J is TRBJ2-7 and V is TRBV9, with TRBD2 matching over 14 bases. Germline values: CDR1 SGDLS, CDR2 YYNGEE. The CDR3 runs to 15 residues. V trimming: 3 bases; J trimming: 7 bases; junction bases outside the gene matches: 6. The CDR3 DNA follows: TGTGCCAGCAGCGCCGGGACTAGCGGGAGTTGGGAGCAGTACTTC. Protein product: CASSAGTSGSWEQYF.

J is TRBJ1-1 and V is TRBV19; D is unresolved. The CDR3 consists of 13 residues. Trimming removed 5 bases from V and 7 bases from J, with 14 bases in between. Germline V lookup: CDR1 LNHDA, CDR2 SQIVND (reference sequence). The chain's CDR3 is CASSPPDGGEAFF. CDR3 sequence (DNA): TGTGCCAGTAGTCCCCCGGACGGCGGTGAAGCTTTCTTT.

This clonotype was counted at least ten times. The chain recombines TRBV20-1 with TRBJ2-5, with 7 bases matching TRBD1. Per germline, CDR1 DFQATT and CDR2 SNEGSKA (reference sequence). The CDR3 loop spans 13 amino acids. The V segment lost 4 bases and the J segment 3 bases; nucleotides outside the gene matches: 5. CDR3 DNA sequence: TGCAGTGCTAAGGGACAGCAGAAAGAGACCCAGTACTTC. The encoded protein is CSAKGQQKETQYF.

This clonotype was seen a handful of times. The genes are TRBV20-1 and TRBJ2-5; D possibly corresponds to TRBD1 (5 bases). This CDR3 has 12 amino acids. In germline, CDR1 is DFQATT, CDR2 SNEGSKA (reference sequence). The V end was cut by 6 bases, the J end by 1 base, with 9 bases between. The chain's CDR3 is CSAVGRQETQYF. In nucleotides, the CDR3 is TGCAGTGCCGTGGGGCGCCAAGAGACCCAGTACTTC.

This clonotype was picked up a small number of times. The gene calls are TRBV2 and TRBJ1-3, with D perhaps TRBD1 (6 bases). CDR1 and CDR2 (germline): SNHLY, FYNNEI. V lost 4 bases to trimming and J lost 4 bases, with 8 bases between them. The CDR3 runs 13 residues. CDR3 in amino acids: CASSGGQGNTIYF. In DNA, the CDR3 is TGTGCCAGCAGTGGCGGACAGGGAAACACCATATATTTT.

This clonotype has a handful of counts. The CDR3 nucleotides are TGTGCCAGCAGTTTGCAGGGGGCGGGCTCTGGAAACACCATATATTTT. Encoded protein: CASSLQGAGSGNTIYF. V is TRBV6-5 and J is TRBJ1-3; 8 bases are shared with TRBD1. CDR3 length equals 16 residues. CDR1 is MNHEY and CDR2 is SVGAGI in the germline V gene. Trimming cost V 4 bases and J 0 bases; bases outside gene matches: 5.

This clonotype has ten or more counts. The chain couples TRBV11-1 to TRBJ2-6, with D possibly TRBD1 on 6 matching bases. The germline CDR1 and CDR2 sequences are SGHAT and FQDESV (reference sequence). CDR3 length: 16 amino acids. This chain's CDR3 is CAVFRTATTGANVLTF. In nucleotides, the CDR3 is TGTGCGGTTTTTCGGACAGCGACGACTGGGGCCAACGTCCTGACTTTC.

V is TRBV19 and J is TRBJ1-1; no firm D call. The CDR3 contains 15 residues. Looked up from germline, CDR1 is LNHDA and CDR2 is SQIVND (reference sequence). V was clipped by 9 bases and J by 5 bases, with 22 bases between them. CDR3 sequence reads: CASSPEEARKTEAFF. CDR3 sequence (DNA): TGTGCCAGCAGCCCTGAAGAGGCAAGGAAAACTGAAGCTTTCTTT.

Concerning this clonotype itself: A much larger clone lies a single base off, so this may be a read error. This chain connects TRBV7-9 to TRBJ1-2; 8 bases align to TRBD1. Germline CDR1 and CDR2: SEHNR and FQNEAQ (reference sequence). The CDR3 sequence is 14 residues long. The CDR3: CPSSPKPGGFGYTF. Here the CDR3 DNA reads TGTCCCAGCAGCCCCAAACCAGGGGGCTTCGGCTACACCTTC.

V and J are TRBV7-2 and TRBJ2-7; D not resolved. Germline CDR1 is SGHTA and CDR2 is FQGNSA. This CDR3 has 13 amino acids. V was pared by 2 bases and J by 6 bases, with 11 bases between. The CDR3 bases are TGTGCCAGCAGCTTACTGTTTTTGGGCGAGCAGTACTTC. It translates to CASSLLFLGEQYF.

V usage is TRBV10-3 and J usage is TRBJ2-2; D unresolved. The CDR3 is 13 residues long. In germline, CDR1 is ENHRY, CDR2 SYGVKD. The germline V and J ends were trimmed by 10 bases and 2 bases, with 11 bases remaining between them. The CDR3 DNA sequence: TGTGCCAGCTTATGGCCTAACACCGGGGAGCTGTTTTTT. Translating gives CASLWPNTGELFF.